The clone carrying this TCR beta chain was seen only a few times. Its matching antigen is unknown. In germline, CDR1 is WSHSY, CDR2 SAAADI. Deletions cut 0 bases from V and 4 bases from J, with 7 bases between. The CDR3 extends over 14 amino acids. The data are from a study of T cell responses to AZD1222 COVID-19 vaccine. Using immunoSEQ multiplex PCR, the repertoire was profiled, and TCRdb retains in-frame clones only, with some absent. The profile covers tens of thousands of clones, with more than 75% appearing a single time and 20% to 25% taken by the ten largest. Study outcomes and limitations: Mostly white British, mostly female donors; authors suggested clonal diversity may be underestimated. A rise in Spike-specific TCR breadth and depth followed two AZD1222 doses. Epitopes outside B.1.351 and B.1.1.7 mutated regions reportedly drew nearly half of spike TCRs.

The TCR comes from an adult in good health. V gene TRBV10-2 combines with J gene TRBJ1-5, with D unclear. Source: peripheral blood, taken on day 0 of AZD1222 vaccination. The CDR3 protein is CASSESTANQPQHF. The CDR3 DNA reads TGCGCCAGCAGTGAGTCAACCGCTAATCAGCCCCAGCATTTT.